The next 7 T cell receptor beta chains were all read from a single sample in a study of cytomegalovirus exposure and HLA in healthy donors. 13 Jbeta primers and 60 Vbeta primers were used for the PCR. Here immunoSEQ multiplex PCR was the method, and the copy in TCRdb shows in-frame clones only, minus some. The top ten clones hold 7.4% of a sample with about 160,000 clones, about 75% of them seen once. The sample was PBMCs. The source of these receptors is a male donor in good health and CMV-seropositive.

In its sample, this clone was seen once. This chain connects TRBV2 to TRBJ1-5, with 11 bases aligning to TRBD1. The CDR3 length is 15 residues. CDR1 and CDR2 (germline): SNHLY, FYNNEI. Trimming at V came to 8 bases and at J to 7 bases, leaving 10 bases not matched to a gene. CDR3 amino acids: CASVAGTGGGQPQHF. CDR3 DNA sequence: TGTGCCAGCGTAGCCGGGACAGGGGGTGGCCAGCCCCAGCATTTT.

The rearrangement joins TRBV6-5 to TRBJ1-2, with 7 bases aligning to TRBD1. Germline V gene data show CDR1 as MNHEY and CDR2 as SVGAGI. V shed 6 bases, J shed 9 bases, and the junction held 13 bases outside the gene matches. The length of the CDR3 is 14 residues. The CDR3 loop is CASRSGTAPGSYTF. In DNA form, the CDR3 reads TGTGCCAGCAGGTCCGGGACAGCCCCAGGGAGCTACACCTTC.

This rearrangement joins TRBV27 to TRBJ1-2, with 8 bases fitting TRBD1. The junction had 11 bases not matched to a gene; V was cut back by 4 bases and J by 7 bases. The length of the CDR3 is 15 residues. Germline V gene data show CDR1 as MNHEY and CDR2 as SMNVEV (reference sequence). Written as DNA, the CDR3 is TGTGCCAGCAGTTCTCGGGGACAGGCGCTCCGTGGCTACACCTTC. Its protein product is CASSSRGQALRGYTF.

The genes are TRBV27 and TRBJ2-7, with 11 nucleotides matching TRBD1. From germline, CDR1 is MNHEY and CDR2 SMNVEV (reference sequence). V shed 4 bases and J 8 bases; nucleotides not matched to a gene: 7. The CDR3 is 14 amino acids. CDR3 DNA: TGTGCCAGCAGTTCCCCGGGACAGGGGGGACAGCAGTACTTC. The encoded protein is CASSSPGQGGQQYF.

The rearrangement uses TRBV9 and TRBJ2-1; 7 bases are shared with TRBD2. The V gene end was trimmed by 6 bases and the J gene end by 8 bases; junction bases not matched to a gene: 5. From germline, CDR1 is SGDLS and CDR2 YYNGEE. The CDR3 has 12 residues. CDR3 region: CASTGLGDEQFF. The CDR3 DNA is TGTGCCAGCACCGGACTAGGGGATGAGCAGTTCTTC. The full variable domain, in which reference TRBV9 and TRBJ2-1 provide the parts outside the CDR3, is DSGVTQTPKHLITATGQRVTLRCSPRSGDLSVYWYQQSLDQGLQFLIQYYNGEERAKGNILERFSAQQFPDLHSELNLSSLELGDSALYFCASTGLGDEQFFGPGTRLTVL.

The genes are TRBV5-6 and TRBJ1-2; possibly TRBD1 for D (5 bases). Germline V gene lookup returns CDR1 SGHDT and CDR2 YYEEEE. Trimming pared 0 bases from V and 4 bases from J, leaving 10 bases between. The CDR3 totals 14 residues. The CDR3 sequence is CASSLAGQVYGYTF. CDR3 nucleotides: TGTGCCAGCAGCTTGGCAGGGCAGGTCTATGGCTACACCTTC.

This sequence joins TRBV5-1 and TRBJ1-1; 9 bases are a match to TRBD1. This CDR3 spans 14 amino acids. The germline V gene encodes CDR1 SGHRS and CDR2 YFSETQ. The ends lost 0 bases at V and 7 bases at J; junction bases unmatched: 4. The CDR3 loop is CASSLDTGGGEAFF. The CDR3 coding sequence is TGCGCCAGCAGCTTGGATACAGGGGGCGGTGAAGCTTTCTTT.